This TCR beta chain was sequenced during a study of T cell changes during pregnancy in multiple sclerosis. Measured with immunoSEQ multiplex PCR; TCRdb has only the in-frame clones, and not every one. The sample lists 69,000 or so clones, around 92% occurring once. V trimming: 4 bases; J trimming: 6 bases; junction bases outside the gene matches: 3. The CDR3 consists of 12 residues. CDR1 SGHRS and CDR2 YFSETQ come from the germline V gene. This chain uses TRBV5-1 with TRBJ1-2, with 7 bases matching TRBD1. This sequence was found in a female donor with multiple sclerosis, enrolled in a pregnancy study. The source was peripheral blood, collected before pregnancy. CDR3 nucleotide sequence: TGCGCCAGCAGCCTAGACAGGGATGGCTACACCTTC. This encodes CASSLDRDGYTF. Supplemented by reference TRBV5-1 and TRBJ1-2, the full variable domain reads KAGVTQTPRYLIKTRGQQVTLSCSPISGHRSVSWYQQTPGQGLQFLFEYFSETQRNKGNFPGRFSGRQFSNSRSEMNVSTLELGDSALYLCASSLDRDGYTFGSGTRLTVV.